Below are 30 T cell receptor beta chains sequenced from a single sample in a study of T cells in Graves' hyperthyroidism and ophthalmopathy. RNA transcripts yielded amplified TCR beta CDR3 regions. The HTBI primer set served for first-round RT-PCR of the TCR CDR3. TCRdb redid the calling of the multiplex PCR reads with MiXCR, one entry per CDR3 protein. The data show some 600,000 distinct CDR3 sequences, approximately 15% seen once. Sequencing was done on a sample of blood. Receptor source: a woman aged 30 to 39 with Graves' hyperthyroidism that later progressed to Graves' ophthalmopathy.

This clonotype has just a few counts. A junction boundary mismatches the germline segment, possibly from a read error. The CDR3 reads CSARDRIGGLMRHF. CDR3 DNA: TGCAGTGCTAGAGATCGTATAGGAGGCCTGATGAGGCACTTC. V and J are TRBV20-1 and TRBJ2-5; a weak D match, TRBD2 (5 bases). The CDR3 is 14 amino acids. The germline gives CDR1 DFQATT, CDR2 SNEGSKA (reference sequence).

This clonotype was seen ten or more times. This rearrangement joins TRBV15 to TRBJ2-5, with 10 bases fitting TRBD2. The CDR3 runs 15 residues. V shed 0 bases, J shed 10 bases, and the junction held 8 bases outside the gene matches. Looked up from germline, CDR1 is LNHNV and CDR2 is YYDKDF (reference sequence). The CDR3 DNA reads as TGTGCCACCAGCAGAGATCTGGGACTAGCGTTGGGCCAGTACTTC. Translation gives CATSRDLGLALGQYF.

This clonotype was counted a few times. The V call is TRBV7-9, the J call TRBJ2-2; D remains ambiguous. CDR3 size: 10 residues. Germline V gene lookup returns CDR1 SEHNR and CDR2 FQNEAQ (reference sequence). The V and J ends lost 5 bases and 15 bases respectively, with 10 bases between them. The CDR3 loop reads CASSLRKVFF. DNA of the CDR3: TGTGCCAGCAGCCTCCGAAAGGTGTTTTTT.

The chain carries TRBV6-1 and TRBJ1-2; no clear D gene. The CDR3 consists of 15 residues. V lost 5 bases to trimming and J lost 3 bases, with 16 bases between them. Per germline, CDR1 MNHNS and CDR2 SASEGT. As DNA, the CDR3 is TGTGCCAGCAGTCCCAGTAGGGCAGATTACTATGGCTACACCTTC. This encodes CASSPSRADYYGYTF.

The rearrangement links TRBV30 to TRBJ2-7; 8 bases are shared with TRBD2. CDR1 and CDR2 from the germline V gene are GTSNPN and SVGIG (reference sequence). The CDR3 is made up of 15 amino acids. V trimming: 5 bases; J trimming: 0 bases; junction bases outside the gene matches: 9. CDR3 in DNA: TGTGCCTGGGGGGGAGATAGCGGGACCTCCTACGAGCAGTACTTC. This gives the protein CAWGGDSGTSYEQYF.

The rearrangement links TRBV12-3 or TRBV12-4 to TRBJ1-5, with a tentative D call TRBD1 (5 bases). Between the trimmed V and J ends, which lost 5 bases and 7 bases, there was a span of 21 bases. The CDR3 is 16 amino acids. The CDR3 DNA sequence: TGTGCCAGCAGTGAGGAATACCAGGGTAAAATCCAGCCCCAGCATTTT. As protein: CASSEEYQGKIQPQHF.

V usage is TRBV6-1 and J usage is TRBJ1-2; no reliable D call. Germline loops: CDR1 MNHNS, CDR2 SASEGT. The V gene lost 6 bases and the J gene lost 7 bases, with 15 bases spanning the gap. The CDR3 consists of 13 residues. CDR3 amino acids: CASRLVATGGYTF. In nucleotides, the CDR3 is TGTGCCAGCAGGCTGGTGGCAACCGGTGGCTACACCTTC.

A word on this clonotype: The final CDR3 position lacks the conserved phenylalanine or tryptophan, pointing to a likely read error. The DNA is left out, because the CDR3 cannot be placed on it with certainty; the CDR3 is given as TCRdb lists it. The chain recombines TRBV5-1 with TRBJ1-4. Germline CDR1 and CDR2: SGHRS and YFSETQ. The CDR3 sequence runs 15 residues, both termini included. CDR3 protein: CASSLVQDSNEKLFI.

This clonotype was picked up a small number of times. V usage is TRBV6-2 or TRBV6-3 and J usage is TRBJ2-2; weak D call: TRBD2 (6 bases). The CDR3 is 13 residues long. V lost 7 bases and J 5 bases, leaving 11 bases between the germline ends. The germline gives CDR1 MNHEY, CDR2 SVGEGT. CDR3 loop: CASNSGVTGELFF. In nucleotides, the CDR3 is TGTGCCAGCAATTCGGGGGTGACCGGGGAGCTGTTTTTT.

This clonotype was observed many times. The genes are TRBV18 and TRBJ2-5; 11 nucleotides align to TRBD2. CDR1 is KGHSH and CDR2 is LQKENI in the germline V gene. There are 16 residues in the CDR3. Trimming cost V 4 bases and J 4 bases; bases outside gene matches: 8. The DNA of the CDR3 is TGTGCCAGCTCACTCGGACTAGCGGGTATGGGAGAGACCCAGTACTTC. It encodes CASSLGLAGMGETQYF.

This clonotype was observed many times. The genes are TRBV5-1 and TRBJ2-1, with 7 bases that match TRBD2. The length of the CDR3 is 15 residues. The V segment lost 1 base and the J segment 3 bases; nucleotides outside the gene matches: 4. Germline CDR1 and CDR2: SGHRS and YFSETQ. The CDR3 DNA follows: TGCGCCAGCAGCTTGTTGCGGGAGTTCTACAATGAGCAGTTCTTC. Amino acids: CASSLLREFYNEQFF.

The table lists this clonotype with many counts. The chain couples TRBV5-1 to TRBJ1-4; 8 nucleotides align to TRBD1. The CDR3 runs 14 residues. Germline V gene sequence: CDR1 SGHRS, CDR2 YFSETQ. V dropped 4 bases and J dropped 8; count of bases not matched to a gene: 7. The CDR3 DNA is TGCGCCAGCAGCCAGGACAGGGATAGCGAAAAACTGTTTTTT. Amino acids: CASSQDRDSEKLFF.

There are many counts of this clonotype. The chain has TRBV5-4 and TRBJ2-7; D is possibly TRBD1 or TRBD2 (5 bases each). Germline V gives CDR1 SGHNT, CDR2 YYREEE (reference sequence). The CDR3 has 15 residues. V dropped 4 bases and J dropped 0 bases, with 14 bases sitting between them. The CDR3 loop is CASSPGGGDSYEQYF. The CDR3 DNA is TGTGCCAGCAGCCCCGGTGGGGGAGACTCCTACGAGCAGTACTTC. The full variable domain, with the rest looked up from reference TRBV5-4 and TRBJ2-7, is ETGVTQSPTHLIKTRGQQVTLRCSSQSGHNTVSWYQQALGQGPQFIFQYYREEENGRGNFPPRFSGLQFPNYSSELNVNALELDDSALYLCASSPGGGDSYEQYFGPGTRLTVT.

The table lists this clonotype with many counts. The V gene is TRBV24-1, the J gene TRBJ1-5, with D unclear. The germline gives CDR1 KGHDR, CDR2 SFDVKD. V lost 3 bases, J lost 2 bases, and 13 bases lay in between. The CDR3 has 16 amino acids. The CDR3 DNA reads as TGTGCCACCAGTGATCCGGGCGGGGTTGGCAATCAGCCCCAGCATTTT. As protein: CATSDPGGVGNQPQHF.

This clonotype came up many times. This sequence joins TRBV6-1 and TRBJ2-2, with 10 bases fitting TRBD2. V dropped 5 bases and J dropped 1; count of bases not matched to a gene: 4. Germline lookup yields CDR1 MNHNS and CDR2 SASEGT. CDR3 size: 16 residues. CDR3 in DNA: TGTGCCAGCAGTAAATGGACTAGCGGGAACACCGGGGAGCTGTTTTTT. Translating gives CASSKWTSGNTGELFF.

The DNA for the CDR3 is TGTGCCAGCAGCCAAGGGGGTGCGGGAGTTATCGAGCAGTACTTC. As protein: CASSQGGAGVIEQYF. The chain joins TRBV9 to TRBJ2-7, with D possibly being TRBD2 (7 bases). Germline V gene sequence: CDR1 SGDLS, CDR2 YYNGEE. Trimming left V 4 bases short and J 6 bases short, with 20 bases between. The CDR3 runs to 15 residues.

This clonotype has just a few counts. The V and J genes are TRBV19 and TRBJ1-5; 7 bases align to TRBD1. The CDR3 loop spans 13 amino acids. After removal of 7 bases from V and 6 bases from J, the junction contained 6 bases not matched to a gene. Germline V gene sequence: CDR1 LNHDA, CDR2 SQIVND (reference sequence). CDR3 nucleotides: TGTGCCAGTACCCCAGGGGGGGGTCAGCCCCAGCATTTT. Protein product: CASTPGGGQPQHF.

The table lists this clonotype with many counts. The chain carries TRBV7-8 and TRBJ2-5; D gene unclear. The CDR3 has 14 amino acids. Germline V lookup: CDR1 SGHVS, CDR2 FQNEAQ. Trimming left V 5 bases short and J 2 bases short, with 12 bases between. The CDR3, as DNA: TGTGCCAGCAGCGTATCCGAGAAGCAAGAGACCCAGTACTTC. Protein: CASSVSEKQETQYF.

This clonotype was seen ten or more times. The V call is TRBV2, the J call TRBJ2-2, with 13 bases identical to TRBD2. With 6 bases clipped from V and 5 bases from J, the junction kept 3 bases outside the gene matches. Germline V CDR1 and CDR2: SNHLY, FYNNEI. This CDR3 is built from 15 residues. CDR3 sequence reads: CASSRLAGGTGELFF. The CDR3 DNA is TGTGCCAGCAGCCGACTAGCGGGAGGAACCGGGGAGCTGTTTTTT. The whole variable domain, filled in from reference TRBV2 and TRBJ2-2, reads EPEVTQTPSHQVTQMGQEVILRCVPISNHLYFYWYRQILGQKVEFLVSFYNNEISEKSEIFDDQFSVERPDGSNFTLKIRSTKLEDSAMYFCASSRLAGGTGELFFGEGSRLTVL.

This clonotype was recorded at least ten times. The V call is TRBV19, the J call TRBJ2-7, with a possible D match to TRBD1 (6 bases). Germline assignment: CDR1 LNHDA and CDR2 SQIVND (reference sequence). The ends were cut back, 7 bases at V and 0 bases at J, with 16 bases in the middle. CDR3 size: 15 residues. The CDR3 bases are TGTGCCAGTACCGCGACAGGACTTAGCTCCTACGAGCAGTACTTC. Translating gives CASTATGLSSYEQYF.

This clonotype was observed many times. The chain carries TRBV20-1 and TRBJ1-1; D gene uncertain. The V and J ends lost 1 base and 0 bases respectively, with 9 bases between them. The CDR3 covers 14 residues. CDR1 DFQATT and CDR2 SNEGSKA come from the germline V gene (reference sequence). The CDR3 loop is CSARVGSMNTEAFF. The CDR3 nucleotides are TGCAGTGCTAGAGTGGGCAGCATGAACACTGAAGCTTTCTTT.

This clonotype was seen a handful of times. The chain has TRBV4-1 and TRBJ2-7, with D possibly matching TRBD2 (6 bases). This CDR3 comprises 16 residues. Trimming took off 0 bases at V and 4 bases at J, with 16 bases between the two ends. From germline, CDR1 is MGHRA and CDR2 YSYEKL. The CDR3 DNA sequence: TGCGCCAGCAGCCAAGATGTGCCTAGCGTGAGGTACGAGCAGTACTTC. The encoded protein is CASSQDVPSVRYEQYF.

This clonotype was recorded many times. CDR3 nucleotide sequence: TGTGCCAGCAGTTACCAGTCAGATCAGCCCCAGCATTTT. Translated, it gives CASSYQSDQPQHF. This chain joins TRBV6-5 and TRBJ1-5; D uncertain. The V gene's germline CDR1 is MNHEY and CDR2 SVGAGI. The CDR3 consists of 13 residues. The V gene lost 2 bases and the J gene lost 5 bases, with 7 bases spanning the gap.

Many counts were recorded for this clonotype. This chain uses TRBV4-1 with TRBJ1-5; D gene unclear. This CDR3 has 15 amino acids. Germline V lookup: CDR1 MGHRA, CDR2 YSYEKL. V was clipped by 1 base and J by 6 bases, with 13 bases between them. The CDR3 here is CASSQVGLSAQPQHF. In DNA, the CDR3 is TGCGCCAGCAGCCAAGTAGGCCTGTCTGCTCAGCCCCAGCATTTT.

V and J are TRBV28 and TRBJ2-1; D is tentatively TRBD1 or TRBD2 (6 bases each). Deletions cut 5 bases from V and 10 bases from J, with 18 bases between. The CDR3 runs 14 residues. Looked up from germline, CDR1 is MDHEN and CDR2 is SYDVKM. The CDR3 spells CASSAYIGGGEQFF. In DNA form, the CDR3 reads TGTGCCAGCAGTGCCTACATAGGGGGAGGAGAGCAGTTCTTC.

This clonotype was seen repeatedly, ten times or more. The chain couples TRBV4-3 to TRBJ2-3; TRBD1 matches 9 bases. The CDR3 totals 14 residues. In germline, CDR1 is LGHNA, CDR2 YSLEER. Unmatched junction bases numbered 1, after V lost 0 bases and J lost 6 bases. For the CDR3, the DNA is TGCGCCAGCAGCCAAGATACAGGGGGCGATACGCAGTATTTT. It encodes CASSQDTGGDTQYF.

This clonotype came up many times. The chain has TRBV19 and TRBJ1-1; D remains ambiguous. Trimming took 3 bases from V and 4 from J, leaving 9 bases between them. The CDR3 totals 13 residues. CDR1 LNHDA and CDR2 SQIVND come from the germline V gene (reference sequence). CDR3 region: CASSIWGSTEAFF. DNA for the CDR3: TGTGCCAGTAGTATCTGGGGAAGCACTGAAGCTTTCTTT.

The chain links TRBV5-6 to TRBJ1-4; D unresolved. Germline V gene sequence: CDR1 SGHDT, CDR2 YYEEEE. V was trimmed by 3 bases and J by 7 bases, leaving 13 bases between them. This CDR3 contains 14 residues. Written as DNA, the CDR3 is TGTGCCAGCAGCTCCGGGTGGAGCGGTGAAAAACTGTTTTTT. It encodes CASSSGWSGEKLFF.

J is TRBJ2-2 and V is TRBV20-1, with D possibly being TRBD1 or TRBD2 (6 bases each). With 6 bases removed from V and 3 bases from J, the gap between germline ends came to 14 bases. This CDR3 contains 14 residues. Germline CDR1 and CDR2: DFQATT and SNEGSKA (reference sequence). The CDR3 is CSARGGSHTGELFF. The CDR3 nucleotides read TGCAGTGCCCGAGGGGGGAGCCACACCGGGGAGCTGTTTTTT.

Note on this clonotype: This may be a read error: a much more frequent sequence differs by one nucleotide. The V call is TRBV29-1, the J call TRBJ2-2; a possible D gene is TRBD1 (5 bases). Trimming removed 4 bases at V and 3 bases at J, with 12 bases between. CDR3 length: 14 residues. The germline V gene has CDR1 SQVTM and CDR2 ANQGSEA. Here the CDR3 DNA reads TGCAGCGTTGCTGGGGCAGGGTACACCGGGGAGCTGTTTTTT. Amino acids: CSVAGAGYTGELFF.